This entry describes one TCR beta chain. Antigen: not known. This sample is drawn from a study of cytomegalovirus exposure and HLA in healthy donors. Overall study findings and caveats: The study designated over 150 TCR beta chains cytomegalovirus-associated.

V shed 7 bases and J shed 2 bases, with 12 bases lying between them. Per the germline V gene, CDR1 is MNHEY and CDR2 is SVGAGI. This CDR3 has 14 amino acids. Sequencing was performed with immunoSEQ multiplex PCR; in TCRdb, only in-frame clones are kept and a portion is missing. The sample includes 150,000 to 200,000 clones, roughly 89% seen only once; the top ten take 3%. This receptor was obtained from a young woman in good health and CMV-seropositive. Sequences were obtained from PBMCs. This chain uses TRBV6-5 with TRBJ1-3; possibly TRBD1 for D (6 bases). The CDR3, as DNA: TGTGCCAGCAAACAGGGAATTACTGGAAACACCATATATTTT. Protein sequence: CASKQGITGNTIYF.